Below are 28 T cell receptor beta chains sequenced from a single sample in a study of control samples from healthy donors and cancer patients (dated by TCRdb to 2018 to 2021). The library was obtained by the immunoSEQ multiplex PCR assay. TCRdb carries this immuneACCESS record with in-frame sequences only. Its versions omit some clonotypes, under half of them owing to an unresolved V gene in the studies checked, with the rest unexplained. This sample is represented by fewer than 20,000 clones; around 84% of them were singletons. The top ten constitute 11% of the sample. Sequencing was performed on PBMCs. Source of these receptors: a woman in her 70s with colorectal cancer.

This chain links TRBV29-1 with TRBJ2-3; 8 nucleotides line up with TRBD1. The V gene end was trimmed by 4 bases and the J gene end by 1 base; junction bases not matched to a gene: 4. The length of the CDR3 is 14 residues. CDR1 SQVTM and CDR2 ANQGSEA come from the germline V gene. CDR3 amino acids: CSVAGGYRTDTQYF. CDR3 coding DNA: TGCAGCGTTGCAGGGGGCTATCGCACAGATACGCAGTATTTT.

The V and J genes are TRBV6-5 and TRBJ1-2, with D hard to call. Trimming left V 2 bases short and J 8 bases short, with 15 bases between. The CDR3 has 14 amino acids. Germline CDR1 and CDR2: MNHEY and SVGAGI. CDR3 in amino acids: CASSYRPGLEGYTF. CDR3 nucleotides: TGTGCCAGCAGTTACCGTCCGGGTCTAGAGGGCTACACCTTC.

The chain has TRBV2 and TRBJ2-3; D is ambiguous. Germline V CDR1 and CDR2: SNHLY, FYNNEI. The CDR3 extends over 14 amino acids. Trimming removed 3 bases at V and 3 bases at J, with 10 bases between. This CDR3 is CASSDPPRTDTQYF. Written as DNA, the CDR3 is TGTGCCAGCAGTGACCCACCGAGGACAGATACGCAGTATTTT.

This chain joins TRBV30 and TRBJ2-1, with 11 bases matching TRBD2. Germline V CDR1 and CDR2: GTSNPN, SVGIG (reference sequence). This CDR3 comprises 14 residues. The V segment lost 5 bases and the J segment 8 bases; nucleotides outside the gene matches: 8. CDR3 protein: CAWAEWTSGYEQFF. CDR3 DNA sequence: TGTGCCTGGGCCGAGTGGACTAGCGGGTATGAGCAGTTCTTC. Full variable domain (remainder filled in from reference TRBV30 and TRBJ2-1): SQTIHQWPATLVQPVGSPLSLECTVEGTSNPNLYWYRQAAGRGLQLLFYSVGIGQISSEVPQNLSASRPQDRQFILSSKKLLLSDSGFYLCAWAEWTSGYEQFFGPGTRLTVL.

V and J are TRBV7-9 and TRBJ1-2; TRBD1 matches at 7 bases. After removal of 4 bases from V and 0 bases from J, the junction contained 8 bases not matched to a gene. CDR3 length equals 16 residues. Looked up from germline, CDR1 is SEHNR and CDR2 is FQNEAQ (reference sequence). The CDR3 loop is CASSSSTGFTNYGYTF. The CDR3 DNA follows: TGTGCCAGCAGCTCCTCGACAGGGTTTACTAACTATGGCTACACCTTC.

The J gene is TRBJ2-2, the V gene TRBV15, with D tentatively TRBD1 (5 bases). Germline V lookup: CDR1 LNHNV, CDR2 YYDKDF (reference sequence). Trimming removed 3 bases from V and 4 bases from J, with 12 bases in between. This CDR3 spans 15 amino acids. The CDR3: CATSRGPAVTGELFF. The CDR3 region has the DNA TGTGCCACCAGCAGGGGGCCGGCGGTCACCGGGGAGCTGTTTTTT.

V gene TRBV5-1 combines with J gene TRBJ2-2, with 10 bases lining up with TRBD1. V dropped 4 bases and J dropped 4; count of bases not matched to a gene: 4. This CDR3 has 15 residues. Germline assignment: CDR1 SGHRS and CDR2 YFSETQ. The CDR3 here is CASSLGQGTTGELFF. CDR3 DNA: TGCGCCAGCAGCCTGGGACAGGGGACCACCGGGGAGCTGTTTTTT. Drawing the rest from reference TRBV5-1 and TRBJ2-2, the complete variable domain is KAGVTQTPRYLIKTRGQQVTLSCSPISGHRSVSWYQQTPGQGLQFLFEYFSETQRNKGNFPGRFSGRQFSNSRSEMNVSTLELGDSALYLCASSLGQGTTGELFFGEGSRLTVL.

This clone was seen a handful of times. The rearrangement joins TRBV10-3 to TRBJ2-1; D tentatively reads TRBD1 or TRBD2 (5 bases each). The germline gives CDR1 ENHRY, CDR2 SYGVKD. Trimming removed 8 bases from V and 5 bases from J, with 19 bases in between. The CDR3 is made up of 15 amino acids. CDR3 sequence reads: CAIALSGQGNNEQFF. CDR3 coding DNA: TGTGCCATCGCCTTGAGCGGTCAGGGAAACAATGAGCAGTTCTTC.

The CDR3 reads CASSLAQTNEKLFF. Written as DNA, the CDR3 is TGTGCCAGCAGCTTAGCTCAGACTAATGAAAAACTGTTTTTT. This chain connects TRBV7-9 to TRBJ1-4; the D is unclear. Germline V gene sequence: CDR1 SEHNR, CDR2 FQNEAQ (reference sequence). This CDR3 is 14 amino acids long. Between the trimmed V and J ends, which lost 0 bases and 2 bases, there was a span of 4 bases.

The V and J genes are TRBV6-2 or TRBV6-3 and TRBJ2-1, with D possibly called TRBD1 or TRBD2 (5 bases each). The CDR3 is 20 amino acids. Trimming left V 2 bases short and J 0 bases short, with 23 bases between. Germline assignment: CDR1 MNHEY and CDR2 SVGEGT. The CDR3 DNA is TGTGCCAGCAGTTACACGATTCGGGGCCTTTCCTCGCACTCCTACAATGAGCAGTTCTTC. Its protein is CASSYTIRGLSSHSYNEQFF.

The rearrangement joins TRBV10-3 to TRBJ2-3, with D hard to call. With 4 bases removed from V and 3 bases from J, the gap between germline ends came to 11 bases. This CDR3 has 14 residues. CDR1 and CDR2 (germline): ENHRY, SYGVKD. The chain's CDR3 is CAISAAQWTDTQYF. CDR3 DNA: TGTGCCATCAGTGCGGCCCAATGGACAGATACGCAGTATTTT.

The chain employs TRBV11-3 and TRBJ2-2, with 11 bases lining up with TRBD2. Trimming took 5 bases from V and 1 from J; bases not matched to a gene: 3. This CDR3 comprises 16 residues. CDR1 and CDR2 from the germline V gene are SGHNT and YENEEA. The CDR3 nucleotides read TGTGCCAGCAGCCTAACTAGCGGGAGGAACACCGGGGAGCTGTTTTTT. Translated, it gives CASSLTSGRNTGELFF. The full variable domain, with the rest looked up from reference TRBV11-3 and TRBJ2-2, is EAGVVQSPRYKIIEKKQPVAFWCNPISGHNTLYWYLQNLGQGPELLIRYENEEAVDDSQLPKDRFSAERLKGVDSTLKIQPAELGDSAVYLCASSLTSGRNTGELFFGEGSRLTVL.

The chain recombines TRBV30 with TRBJ2-7; D is possibly TRBD2 (5 bases). Germline V gene sequence: CDR1 GTSNPN, CDR2 SVGIG (reference sequence). The length of the CDR3 is 12 residues. V was clipped by 0 bases and J by 7 bases, with 10 bases between them. CDR3 sequence reads: CAWSVGRGEQYF. DNA for the CDR3: TGTGCCTGGAGTGTCGGTCGGGGAGAGCAGTACTTC.

Here the CDR3 reads CASSPFWNEQFF. CDR3 in DNA: TGTGCCAGCAGCCCCTTCTGGAATGAGCAGTTCTTC. The J gene is TRBJ2-1, the V gene TRBV7-2; D is undetermined. V was cut by 5 bases and J by 7 bases, with 9 bases left in between. Germline V CDR1 and CDR2: SGHTA, FQGNSA. CDR3 length: 12 residues.

The chain is built from TRBV13 and TRBJ2-5; the match to TRBD2 covers 12 bases. Unmatched junction bases numbered 9, after V lost 0 bases and J lost 7 bases. The germline gives CDR1 PRHDT, CDR2 FYEKMQ (reference sequence). The CDR3 totals 17 residues. The CDR3 is CASSLGVLAGGRGTQYF. DNA of the CDR3: TGTGCCAGCAGCTTAGGCGTTCTAGCGGGGGGGCGCGGGACCCAGTACTTC.

This chain joins TRBV9 and TRBJ2-2; perhaps D is TRBD1 or TRBD2 (5 bases each). Germline V gene data show CDR1 as SGDLS and CDR2 as YYNGEE. CDR3 length: 16 amino acids. V was cut by 4 bases and J by 6 bases, with 19 bases left in between. The CDR3 DNA reads TGTGCCAGCAGCTTCCGGGACCCTAAGGTAGCCGGGGAGCTGTTTTTT. Its translation is CASSFRDPKVAGELFF.

This clone was detected once. The rearrangement joins TRBV7-2 to TRBJ2-7; D gene unclear. Deletions cut 1 base from V and 3 bases from J, with 10 bases between. Germline CDR1 SGHTA, CDR2 FQGNSA. This CDR3 has 14 amino acids. In nucleotides, the CDR3 is TGTGCCAGCAGCTTAGGGCCTCTTCTCTACGAGCAGTACTTC. Protein product: CASSLGPLLYEQYF.

This clone was seen just once. The chain has TRBV5-4 and TRBJ1-6, with D unresolved. Trimming removed 4 bases from V and 9 bases from J, with 14 bases in between. The CDR3 sequence is 14 residues long. CDR1 and CDR2 (germline): SGHNT, YYREEE (reference sequence). The CDR3 is CASSATLRGSPLHF. CDR3 DNA: TGTGCCAGCAGCGCGACCCTGCGGGGTTCACCCCTCCACTTT.

This chain joins TRBV15 and TRBJ2-7; D may be TRBD1 or TRBD2 (6 bases each). CDR1 is LNHNV and CDR2 is YYDKDF in the germline V gene (reference sequence). V was shortened by 0 bases and J by 4 bases, with 16 bases between the two germline ends. The CDR3 extends over 16 amino acids. The CDR3 loop reads CATSRDPGAGGYEQYF. CDR3 bases: TGTGCCACCAGCAGAGACCCGGGGGCAGGAGGGTACGAGCAGTACTTC.

J is TRBJ2-7 and V is TRBV4-1; D unresolved. V lost 5 bases to trimming and J lost 1 base, with 18 bases between them. CDR3 size: 16 residues. Germline V gene sequence: CDR1 MGHRA, CDR2 YSYEKL. This CDR3 reads CASSKADPGRSYEQYF. As DNA, the CDR3 is TGCGCCAGCAGCAAAGCCGACCCCGGGCGGTCCTACGAGCAGTACTTC.

This clone was seen only a few times. The J gene is TRBJ2-5, the V gene TRBV7-2; D is possibly TRBD1 or TRBD2 (7 bases each). Germline CDR1 SGHTA, CDR2 FQGNSA. V was trimmed by 3 bases and J by 1 base, leaving 12 bases between them. The CDR3 length is 15 residues. The CDR3 spells CASSLGGGGQETQYF. The DNA of the CDR3 is TGTGCCAGCAGCTTGGGAGGGGGCGGCCAAGAGACCCAGTACTTC.

As for this clone: Because the CDR3's place on the DNA is in doubt, the DNA is left out and the CDR3 is given as listed by TCRdb. CDR3 protein: CASSFALGTGPTQAKNIQYF. The genes are TRBV12-1 and TRBJ2-4; the DNA was not compared with TRBD1, the D call given in the table. TRBV12-1 is labeled a pseudogene. The CDR3 spans 20 residues, counting both ends.

This chain joins TRBV7-8 and TRBJ2-1, with 12 bases lining up with TRBD2. J lost 5 bases, V lost 7 bases, and 12 bases had no gene match. The CDR3 consists of 17 residues. Germline assignment: CDR1 SGHVS and CDR2 FQNEAQ. CDR3 sequence: CASTNGASGRVNNEQFF. DNA of the CDR3: TGTGCCAGCACAAACGGGGCTAGCGGGAGGGTAAACAATGAGCAGTTCTTC.

V usage is TRBV30 and J usage is TRBJ1-5; 7 bases align to TRBD1. V lost 0 bases, J lost 1 base, and 3 bases stayed unmatched. The CDR3 loop spans 15 amino acids. Germline CDR1 is GTSNPN and CDR2 is SVGIG (reference sequence). Here the CDR3 reads CAWSVQGRSNQPQHF. As DNA, the CDR3 is TGTGCCTGGAGTGTACAGGGGCGAAGCAATCAGCCCCAGCATTTT.

The chain has TRBV4-1 and TRBJ1-4; a possible D gene is TRBD1 (5 bases). Germline V gives CDR1 MGHRA, CDR2 YSYEKL. V lost 3 bases and J 8 bases, leaving 22 bases between the germline ends. This CDR3 comprises 17 residues. The CDR3 loop is CASSQYAGGDEGEKLFF. The CDR3 DNA reads TGCGCCAGCAGCCAGTACGCGGGGGGTGACGAAGGGGAAAAACTGTTTTTT.

The rearrangement uses TRBV11-3 and TRBJ2-3; D is uncertain. Trimming removed 3 bases from V and 3 bases from J, with 25 bases in between. This CDR3 is built from 19 residues. Germline V gene data show CDR1 as SGHNT and CDR2 as YENEEA. Here the CDR3 DNA reads TGTGCCAGCAGCTTTAGTTTGCCAACCCATTCAAGCAGGACAGATACGCAGTATTTT. Amino acids: CASSFSLPTHSSRTDTQYF.

The chain joins TRBV18 to TRBJ1-5, with 10 positions matching TRBD1. The CDR3 runs to 14 residues. V trimming: 3 bases; J trimming: 7 bases; junction bases outside the gene matches: 3. Germline-derived CDR1 and CDR2 are KGHSH and LQKENI. As DNA, the CDR3 is TGTGCCAGCTCACCCGGACAGGGGGTCCAGCCCCAGCATTTT. This translates into CASSPGQGVQPQHF.

The V gene is TRBV14, the J gene TRBJ2-5; D might be TRBD2 (6 bases). Trimming shortened V by 6 bases and J by 2 bases, and 13 bases separated the two germline ends. The CDR3 is made up of 14 amino acids. Germline V gives CDR1 SGHDN, CDR2 FVKESK. The CDR3 protein is CASSRLGVQETQYF. The CDR3 nucleotides read TGTGCCAGCAGTCGACTAGGGGTTCAAGAGACCCAGTACTTC.